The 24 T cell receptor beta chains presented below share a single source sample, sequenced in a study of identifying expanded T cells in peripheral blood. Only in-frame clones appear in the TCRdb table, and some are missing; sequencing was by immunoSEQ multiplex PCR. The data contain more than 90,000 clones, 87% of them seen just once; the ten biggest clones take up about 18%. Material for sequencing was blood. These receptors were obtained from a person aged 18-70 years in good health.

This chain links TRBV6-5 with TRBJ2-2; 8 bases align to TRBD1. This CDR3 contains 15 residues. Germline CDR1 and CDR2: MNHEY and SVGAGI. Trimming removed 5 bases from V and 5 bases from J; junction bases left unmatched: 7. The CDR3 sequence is CASSRDRWRTGELFF. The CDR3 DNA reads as TGTGCCAGCAGTCGGGACAGGTGGAGGACCGGGGAGCTGTTTTTT.

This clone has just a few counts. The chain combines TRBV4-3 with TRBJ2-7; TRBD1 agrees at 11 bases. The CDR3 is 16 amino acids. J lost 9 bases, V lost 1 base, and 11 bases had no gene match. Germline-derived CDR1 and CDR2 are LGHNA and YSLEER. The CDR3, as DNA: TGCGCCAGCAGCCAAGTCATTAGTGGACAGGGGGCGGGGCAGTACTTC. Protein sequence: CASSQVISGQGAGQYF.

The CDR3: CASSRAQDTQYF. In DNA, the CDR3 is TGTGCCAGCTCCCGGGCCCAAGATACGCAGTATTTT. The chain combines TRBV10-3 with TRBJ2-3; D unresolved. Per the germline V gene, CDR1 is ENHRY and CDR2 is SYGVKD. V was shortened by 10 bases and J by 5 bases, with 13 bases between the two germline ends. CDR3 length equals 12 residues.

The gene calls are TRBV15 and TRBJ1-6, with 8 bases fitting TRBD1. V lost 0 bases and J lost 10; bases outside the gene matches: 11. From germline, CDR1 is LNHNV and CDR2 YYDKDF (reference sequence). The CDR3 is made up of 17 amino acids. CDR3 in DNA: TGTGCCACCAGCAGAGATTTGATGGGGCAGGGGGCCTCACCCCTCCACTTT. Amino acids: CATSRDLMGQGASPLHF.

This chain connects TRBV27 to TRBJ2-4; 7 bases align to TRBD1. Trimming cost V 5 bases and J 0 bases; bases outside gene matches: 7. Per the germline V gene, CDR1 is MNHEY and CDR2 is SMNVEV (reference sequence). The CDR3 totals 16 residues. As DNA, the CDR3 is TGTGCCAGCAGTCACCAGGGGGATGGAGCCAAAAACATTCAGTACTTC. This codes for CASSHQGDGAKNIQYF.

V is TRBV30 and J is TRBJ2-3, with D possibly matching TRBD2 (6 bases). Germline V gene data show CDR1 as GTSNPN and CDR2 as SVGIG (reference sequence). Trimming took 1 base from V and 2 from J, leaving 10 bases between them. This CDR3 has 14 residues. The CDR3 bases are TGTGCCTGGAGTGACGGGGGAAACACAGATACGCAGTATTTT. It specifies CAWSDGGNTDTQYF.

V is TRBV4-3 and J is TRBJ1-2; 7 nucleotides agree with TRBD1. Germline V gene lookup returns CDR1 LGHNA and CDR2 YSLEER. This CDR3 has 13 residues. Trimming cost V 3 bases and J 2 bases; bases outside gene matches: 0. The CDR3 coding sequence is TGCGCCAGCAGCCAGACAGGGAACTATGGCTACACCTTC. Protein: CASSQTGNYGYTF.

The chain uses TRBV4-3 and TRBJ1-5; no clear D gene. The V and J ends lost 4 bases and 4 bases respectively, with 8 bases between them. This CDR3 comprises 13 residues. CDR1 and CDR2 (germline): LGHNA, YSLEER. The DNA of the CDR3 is TGCGCCAGCAGCCTTGGTTTTAATCAGCCCCAGCATTTT. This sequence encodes CASSLGFNQPQHF.

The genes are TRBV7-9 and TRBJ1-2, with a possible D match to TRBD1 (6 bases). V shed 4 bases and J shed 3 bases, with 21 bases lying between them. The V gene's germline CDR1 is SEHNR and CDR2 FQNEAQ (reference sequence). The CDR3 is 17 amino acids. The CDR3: CASSSSRGLRGDYGYTF. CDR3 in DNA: TGTGCCAGCAGCTCGTCCCGGGGGCTAAGGGGAGACTATGGCTACACCTTC.

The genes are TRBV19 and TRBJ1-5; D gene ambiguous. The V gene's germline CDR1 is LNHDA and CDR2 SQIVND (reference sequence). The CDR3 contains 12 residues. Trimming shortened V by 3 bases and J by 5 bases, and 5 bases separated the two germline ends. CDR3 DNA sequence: TGTGCCAGTAGTATCTTGGATCAGCCCCAGCATTTT. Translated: CASSILDQPQHF.

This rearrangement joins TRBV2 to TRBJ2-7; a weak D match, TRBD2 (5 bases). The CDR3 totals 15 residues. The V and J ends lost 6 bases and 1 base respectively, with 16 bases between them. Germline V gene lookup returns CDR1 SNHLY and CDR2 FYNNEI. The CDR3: CASSPMASKSYEQYF. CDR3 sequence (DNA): TGTGCCAGCAGCCCGATGGCTAGCAAGTCCTACGAGCAGTACTTC.

The CDR3: CATPPVTGPFF. CDR3 in DNA: TGTGCCACCCCTCCGGTGACCGGGCCGTTCTTC. The chain links TRBV9 to TRBJ2-1; D is ambiguous. Per the germline V gene, CDR1 is SGDLS and CDR2 is YYNGEE. The V end lost 9 bases, the J end lost 15 bases, and 19 bases lay between the germline ends. The CDR3 has 11 residues. The full variable domain, completed using reference TRBV9 and TRBJ2-1, is DSGVTQTPKHLITATGQRVTLRCSPRSGDLSVYWYQQSLDQGLQFLIQYYNGEERAKGNILERFSAQQFPDLHSELNLSSLELGDSALYFCATPPVTGPFFGPGTRLTVL.

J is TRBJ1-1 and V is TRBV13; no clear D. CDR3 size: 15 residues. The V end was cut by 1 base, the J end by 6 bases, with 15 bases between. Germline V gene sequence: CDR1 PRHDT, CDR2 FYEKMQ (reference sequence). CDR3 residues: CASSLVSIGVPEAFF. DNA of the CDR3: TGTGCCAGCAGCTTAGTCAGTATTGGGGTTCCTGAAGCTTTCTTT.

The CDR3 protein is CASRGAHGYTF. The CDR3 bases are TGTGCCAGCCGGGGGGCTCATGGCTACACCTTC. The V gene is TRBV6-1, the J gene TRBJ1-2; a possible D gene is TRBD1 (6 bases). Germline V CDR1 and CDR2: MNHNS, SASEGT. V shed 8 bases and J shed 6 bases, with 10 bases lying between them. The length of the CDR3 is 11 residues.

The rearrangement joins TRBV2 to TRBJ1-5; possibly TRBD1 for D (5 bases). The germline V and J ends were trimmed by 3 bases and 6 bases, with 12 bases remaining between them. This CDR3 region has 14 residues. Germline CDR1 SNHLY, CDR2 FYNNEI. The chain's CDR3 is CASSEGLRSQPQHF. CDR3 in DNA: TGTGCCAGCAGTGAGGGACTGCGGAGTCAGCCCCAGCATTTT.

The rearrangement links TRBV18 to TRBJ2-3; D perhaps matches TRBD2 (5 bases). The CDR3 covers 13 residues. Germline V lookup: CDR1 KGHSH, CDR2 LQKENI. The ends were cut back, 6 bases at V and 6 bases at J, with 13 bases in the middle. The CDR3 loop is CASSPLGGDTQYF. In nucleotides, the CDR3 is TGTGCCAGCTCCCCGCTCGGCGGGGATACGCAGTATTTT.

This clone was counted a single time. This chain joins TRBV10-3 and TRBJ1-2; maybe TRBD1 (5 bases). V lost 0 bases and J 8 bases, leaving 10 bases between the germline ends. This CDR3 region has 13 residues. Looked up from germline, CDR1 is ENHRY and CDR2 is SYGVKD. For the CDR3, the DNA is TGTGCCATCAGTGAGTCGACGACAGCCGGCTACACCTTC. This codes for CAISESTTAGYTF.

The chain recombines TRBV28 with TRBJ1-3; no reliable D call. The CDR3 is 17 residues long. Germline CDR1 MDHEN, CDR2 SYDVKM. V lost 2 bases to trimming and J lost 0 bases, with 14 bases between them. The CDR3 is CASSLGLLRISGNTIYF. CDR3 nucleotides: TGTGCCAGCAGTTTAGGGCTTTTGAGGATCTCTGGAAACACCATATATTTT.

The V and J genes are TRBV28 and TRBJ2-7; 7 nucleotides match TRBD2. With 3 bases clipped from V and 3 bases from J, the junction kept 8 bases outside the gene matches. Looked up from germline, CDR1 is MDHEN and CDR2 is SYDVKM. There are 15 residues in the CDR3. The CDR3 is CASSLAGRVIYEQYF. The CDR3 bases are TGTGCCAGCAGTTTGGCAGGGAGGGTAATCTACGAGCAGTACTTC. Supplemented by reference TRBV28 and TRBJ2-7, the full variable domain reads DVKVTQSSRYLVKRTGEKVFLECVQDMDHENMFWYRQDPGLGLRLIYFSYDVKMKEKGDIPEGYSVSREKKERFSLILESASTNQTSMYLCASSLAGRVIYEQYFGPGTRLTVT.

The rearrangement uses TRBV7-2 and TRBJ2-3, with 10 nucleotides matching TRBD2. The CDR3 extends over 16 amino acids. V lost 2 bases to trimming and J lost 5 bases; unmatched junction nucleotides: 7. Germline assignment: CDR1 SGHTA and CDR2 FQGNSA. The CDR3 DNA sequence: TGTGCCAGCAGCTTAACAAGCGGGGGGGCAGGAGATACGCAGTATTTT. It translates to CASSLTSGGAGDTQYF.

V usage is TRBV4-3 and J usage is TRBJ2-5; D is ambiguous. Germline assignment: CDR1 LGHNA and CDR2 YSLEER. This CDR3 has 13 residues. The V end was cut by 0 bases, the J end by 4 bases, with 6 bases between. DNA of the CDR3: TGCGCCAGCAGCCAAGATTCCAGAGAGACCCAGTACTTC. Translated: CASSQDSRETQYF.

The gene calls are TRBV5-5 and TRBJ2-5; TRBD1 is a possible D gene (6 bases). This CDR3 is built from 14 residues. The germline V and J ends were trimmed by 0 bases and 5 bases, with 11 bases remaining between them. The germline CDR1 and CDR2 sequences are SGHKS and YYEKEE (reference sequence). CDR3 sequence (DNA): TGTGCCAGCAGCTTGGAGGGGGAAGGGGAGACCCAGTACTTC. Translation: CASSLEGEGETQYF. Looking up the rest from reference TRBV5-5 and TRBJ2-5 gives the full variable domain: DAGVTQSPTHLIKTRGQQVTLRCSPISGHKSVSWYQQVLGQGPQFIFQYYEKEERGRGNFPDRFSARQFPNYSSELNVNALLLGDSALYLCASSLEGEGETQYFGPGTRLLVL.

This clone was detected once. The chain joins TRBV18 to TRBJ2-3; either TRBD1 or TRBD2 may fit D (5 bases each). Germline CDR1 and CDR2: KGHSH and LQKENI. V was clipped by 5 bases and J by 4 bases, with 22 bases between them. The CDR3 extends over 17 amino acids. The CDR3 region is CASSRNHGAGTADTQYF. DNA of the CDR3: TGTGCCAGCTCAAGGAACCATGGGGCAGGGACGGCAGATACGCAGTATTTT.

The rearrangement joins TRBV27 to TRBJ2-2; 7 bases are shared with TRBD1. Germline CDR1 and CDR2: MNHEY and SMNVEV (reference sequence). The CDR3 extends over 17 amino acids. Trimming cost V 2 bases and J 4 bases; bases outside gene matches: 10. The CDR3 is CASSLAPDRVGTGELFF. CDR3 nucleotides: TGTGCCAGCAGTTTAGCCCCCGACAGGGTTGGCACCGGGGAGCTGTTTTTT.